These 21 T cell receptor beta chains originate from one sample sequenced in a study of blood T cells in healthy people across ages. Next came a second PCR, run for roughly 6 to 11 cycles, which used a sample-barcoded 5' primer along with a J-beta primer mix. TCRdb reanalysed the 5' RACE reads using MiXCR and keeps one entry per CDR3 protein. The table has 550,000 to 800,000 distinct CDR3 sequences, around 21% seen once. The specimen sequenced was blood. Receptor source: a man aged 70 or older in good health.

Ten or more counts support this clonotype. The V and J genes are TRBV7-2 and TRBJ2-7; TRBD2 matches 10 bases. Germline CDR1 is SGHTA and CDR2 is FQGNSA. The V segment lost 1 base and the J segment 6 bases; nucleotides outside the gene matches: 3. This CDR3 contains 14 residues. The CDR3 protein is CASSLGTSGFEQYF. The CDR3 DNA sequence: TGTGCCAGCAGCTTAGGGACTAGCGGTTTCGAGCAGTACTTC.

The CDR3 spells CASSQRGSSYEQYF. CDR3 bases: TGTGCCAGCAGTCAACGGGGGAGCTCCTACGAGCAGTACTTC. V usage is TRBV12-3 or TRBV12-4 and J usage is TRBJ2-5, with a tentative D call TRBD2 (6 bases). The DNA matches TRBJ2-7 better at its end, which makes the J call doubtful. This CDR3 region has 14 residues.

Note on this clonotype: The junction shows a germline mismatch at one end, possibly a read error. The chain employs TRBV7-7 and TRBJ2-5; D gene unclear. The germline V gene has CDR1 SSHAT and CDR2 FNYEAQ (reference sequence). CDR3 length equals 13 residues. The DNA for the CDR3 is TGTGCTAGCAGCCGGTCTAGGTGGGAGACCCAGTACTTC. This sequence encodes CASSRSRWETQYF.

The chain uses TRBV18 and TRBJ2-1, with 7 bases identical to TRBD2. V lost 5 bases, J lost 5 bases, and 3 bases stayed unmatched. In germline, CDR1 is KGHSH, CDR2 LQKENI. The CDR3 contains 13 residues. The DNA for the CDR3 is TGTGCCAGCTCATCTAGCGGAAACAATGAGCAGTTCTTC. Residues: CASSSSGNNEQFF.

This clonotype was seen a few times. The CDR3 here is CSLRGQTDTQYF. CDR3 DNA sequence: TGCAGCCTCAGGGGCCAAACAGATACGCAGTATTTT. This chain uses TRBV20-1 with TRBJ2-3; perhaps TRBD1 as D (6 bases). This CDR3 has 12 amino acids. Germline lookup yields CDR1 DFQATT and CDR2 SNEGSKA (reference sequence).

This clonotype has only a few counts. The V and J genes are TRBV7-2 and TRBJ2-7, with no clear D. The germline V gene encodes CDR1 SGHTA and CDR2 FQGNSA. There are 14 residues in the CDR3. Trimming pared 0 bases from V and 5 bases from J, leaving 11 bases between. This chain's CDR3 is CASSLALPPDEQYF. The CDR3 DNA is TGTGCCAGCAGCTTAGCACTCCCCCCCGACGAGCAGTACTTC. Full variable domain (remainder filled in from reference TRBV7-2 and TRBJ2-7): GAGVSQSPSNKVTEKGKDVELRCDPISGHTALYWYRQSLGQGLEFLIYFQGNSAPDKSGLPSDRFSAERTGGSVSTLTIQRTQQEDSAVYLCASSLALPPDEQYFGPGTRLTVT.

This clonotype was recorded a few times. This CDR3 reads CASSPLAAVDSGKLFF. The CDR3 region has the DNA TGCGCCAGCAGCCCATTAGCCGCGGTCGATAGTGGAAAACTGTTTTTT. This chain connects TRBV4-3 to TRBJ1-4; D is unresolved. The germline V gene encodes CDR1 LGHNA and CDR2 YSLEER. The CDR3 length is 16 residues. V was trimmed by 4 bases and J by 10 bases, leaving 22 bases between them.

This clonotype was detected a few times. This chain links TRBV5-4 with TRBJ2-1, with D possibly TRBD2 on 6 matching bases. Deletions cut 1 base from V and 7 bases from J, with 21 bases between. Per the germline V gene, CDR1 is SGHNT and CDR2 is YYREEE (reference sequence). This CDR3 spans 17 amino acids. CDR3 protein: CASSLRGGTQRRNEQFF. In nucleotides, the CDR3 is TGTGCCAGCAGCTTGCGCGGCGGGACCCAAAGGAGAAATGAGCAGTTCTTC.

This clonotype appeared a few times. V is TRBV7-9 and J is TRBJ1-2; the D gene is possibly TRBD1 (5 bases). Germline assignment: CDR1 SEHNR and CDR2 FQNEAQ (reference sequence). Trimming shortened V by 1 base and J by 3 bases, and 9 bases separated the two germline ends. This CDR3 contains 14 residues. The CDR3 sequence: CASSLGGGDYGYTF. The CDR3 coding sequence is TGTGCCAGCAGCTTAGGTGGAGGGGACTATGGCTACACCTTC.

Concerning this clonotype itself: One end of the junction does not line up with germline, which may come from a read error. This chain links TRBV7-9 with TRBJ1-4, with TRBD1 matching over 8 bases. This CDR3 has 15 residues. Germline assignment: CDR1 SEHNR and CDR2 FQNEAQ (reference sequence). CDR3 protein: CAGSPPGTGGEKLFF. In DNA, the CDR3 is TGTGCCGGCAGCCCCCCCGGGACAGGAGGCGAAAAACTGTTTTTT.

The chain has TRBV29-1 and TRBJ2-7; D gene uncertain. Germline CDR1 and CDR2: SQVTM and ANQGSEA. The CDR3 sequence is 13 residues long. V lost 5 bases and J lost 4, with 15 bases in between. The CDR3 DNA is TGCAGCGTTTTTATGGCACGGCGTTACGAGCAGTACTTC. Protein product: CSVFMARRYEQYF.

Concerning this clonotype: The CDR3 end shows no conserved phenylalanine or tryptophan, and so a read error is likely. The chain recombines TRBV6-2 or TRBV6-3 with TRBJ2-5; no clear D. Germline CDR1 MNHEY, CDR2 SVGEGT. This CDR3 comprises 11 residues. V was shortened by 5 bases and J by 3 bases, with 4 bases between the two germline ends. CDR3 region: CASSREETQYS. The CDR3 DNA sequence: TGTGCCAGCAGTAGAGAAGAGACCCAGTACTCC.

This clonotype showed up many times. This chain links TRBV6-1 with TRBJ1-5; tentative D call: TRBD1 (5 bases). The germline gives CDR1 MNHNS, CDR2 SASEGT. CDR3 length: 17 residues. V was pared by 1 base and J by 6 bases, with 19 bases between. The CDR3 sequence is CASSEVGAGLSFQPQHF. CDR3 bases: TGTGCCAGCAGTGAAGTAGGGGCAGGGCTGAGTTTTCAGCCCCAGCATTTT.

This clonotype occurred a few times. This sequence joins TRBV15 and TRBJ2-7; D remains unclear. V was pared by 0 bases and J by 7 bases, with 10 bases between. The germline V gene has CDR1 LNHNV and CDR2 YYDKDF (reference sequence). The CDR3 loop spans 13 amino acids. CDR3 region: CATSRDPGIEQYF. DNA of the CDR3: TGTGCCACCAGCAGAGATCCGGGTATTGAGCAGTACTTC.

The chain combines TRBV12-3 or TRBV12-4 with TRBJ2-2; the D gene is possibly TRBD1 (6 bases). V was trimmed by 6 bases and J by 1 base, leaving 12 bases between them. This CDR3 has 15 amino acids. The CDR3 region is CASRTRQVNTGELFF. CDR3 coding DNA: TGTGCCAGCAGAACGAGACAGGTGAACACCGGGGAGCTGTTTTTT.

The table lists this clonotype with a few counts. V usage is TRBV2 and J usage is TRBJ2-1; maybe TRBD1 (5 bases). Per germline, CDR1 SNHLY and CDR2 FYNNEI. The ends were cut back, 2 bases at V and 0 bases at J, with 5 bases in the middle. CDR3 size: 14 residues. The CDR3 coding sequence is TGTGCCAGCAGTGAACAGGGCTCCTACAATGAGCAGTTCTTC. Translation gives CASSEQGSYNEQFF. Variable domain in full (rest from reference TRBV2 and TRBJ2-1): EPEVTQTPSHQVTQMGQEVILRCVPISNHLYFYWYRQILGQKVEFLVSFYNNEISEKSEIFDDQFSVERPDGSNFTLKIRSTKLEDSAMYFCASSEQGSYNEQFFGPGTRLTVL.

This rearrangement joins TRBV6-2 or TRBV6-3 to TRBJ2-7; TRBD2 matches at 7 bases. V shed 5 bases and J 2 bases; nucleotides not matched to a gene: 9. CDR1 and CDR2 (germline): MNHEY, SVGEGT. The CDR3 is 15 residues long. The CDR3 bases are TGTGCCAGCAGTGATCTTAGCGGGCGACCCTACGAGCAGTACTTC. Amino acids: CASSDLSGRPYEQYF.

The chain is built from TRBV6-2 or TRBV6-3 and TRBJ2-3, with D possibly being TRBD1 (6 bases). The germline CDR1 and CDR2 sequences are MNHEY and SVGEGT. The CDR3 runs 16 residues. V shed 0 bases and J shed 2 bases, with 12 bases lying between them. The CDR3 region has the DNA TGTGCCAGCAGTTACTCCGGGACATCCTCCACAGATACGCAGTATTTT. Translation: CASSYSGTSSTDTQYF.

The rearrangement joins TRBV5-1 to TRBJ2-6, with D perhaps being TRBD1 or TRBD2 (5 bases each). CDR1 and CDR2 (germline): SGHRS, YFSETQ. This CDR3 comprises 18 residues. The V gene lost 4 bases and the J gene lost 4 bases, with 21 bases spanning the gap. The CDR3 DNA reads as TGCGCCAGCAGCCGGTGGGGGACCCTAAACGGCGGGGCCAACGTCCTGACTTTC. Protein product: CASSRWGTLNGGANVLTF.

The CDR3 DNA sequence: TGTGCCACCAGCAGGGGGGCCTCTGGAAACACCATATATTTT. It is translated as CATSRGASGNTIYF. The chain uses TRBV15 and TRBJ1-3; maybe TRBD1 (6 bases). The CDR3 extends over 14 amino acids. CDR1 and CDR2 from the germline V gene are LNHNV and YYDKDF (reference sequence). V was cut by 3 bases and J by 0 bases, with 6 bases left in between.

The chain is built from TRBV20-1 and TRBJ2-1; 7 bases align to TRBD2. Germline lookup yields CDR1 DFQATT and CDR2 SNEGSKA (reference sequence). This CDR3 has 15 residues. With V trimmed by 5 bases and J by 1 base, 8 bases remained unmatched. CDR3: CSAVLSGWSYNEQFF. In nucleotides, the CDR3 is TGCAGTGCTGTACTTAGCGGGTGGTCCTACAATGAGCAGTTCTTC.